This T cell receptor (beta chain) appears in the sequencing data of a study of blood T cell repertoires in COVID-19. At the level of the study: Acute and convalescent COVID-19 specimens originated in the United States, Italy and Spain. T cells, B-cell-depleted T cells, or PBMCs supplied cDNA or gDNA.

The CDR3 totals 15 residues. V gave up 5 bases and J gave up 0 bases, with 11 bases separating them. The germline V gene encodes CDR1 SGHTA and CDR2 FQGNSA. This clone came up a few times. Authors' analysis steps: The authors estimated nucleated cell counts from reference gene primer amplification. This table comes from immunoSEQ multiplex PCR, and its TCRdb copy is limited to in-frame clones, with some not included. V and J calls plus clone size are reproduced from that table; the DNA served to infer D and trimming. The table records 95,000 to 150,000 clones, 88% of them present only once. This receptor was obtained from a woman in her 50s with active or convalescent COVID-19. What was sequenced was peripheral blood. The chain recombines TRBV7-2 with TRBJ1-3, with D perhaps TRBD1 (5 bases). CDR3 nucleotides: TGTGCCAGCAGCATAACACAGGACTCTGGAAACACCATATATTTT. Translating it yields CASSITQDSGNTIYF.